This T cell receptor beta chain was recorded in a study of blood T cell repertoires in COVID-19. Study summary: In each case, the material was cDNA or gDNA derived from T cells, B-cell-depleted T cells, or PBMCs.

The germline V gene has CDR1 LGHDT and CDR2 YNNKEL (reference sequence). V was trimmed by 1 base and J by 5 bases, leaving 10 bases between them. The CDR3 spans 14 residues. Clinical history as reported by participants underpinned cohort assignment. The repertoire was sequenced with immunoSEQ multiplex PCR; TCRdb's copy has only in-frame clones and lacks some. Of hundreds of thousands of clones listed, roughly nine tenths are singletons. The TCR comes from a man younger than 35 who had recovered from COVID-19. The rearrangement links TRBV3-1 (or the pseudogene TRBV3-2) to TRBJ2-3; D is unresolved. Source material: PBMCs or T cells enriched from blood (not recorded which). The CDR3 region has the DNA TGTGCCAGCAGCCAAGGTTTAGGCGGAGATACGCAGTATTTT. This gives the protein CASSQGLGGDTQYF.